These T cell receptor beta chains were read from a single sample in a study of cytomegalovirus exposure and HLA in healthy donors. TCRdb's table, derived via immunoSEQ multiplex PCR, lists solely in-frame clones and lacks some. The sample shows approximately 300,000 clones, just over 85% of them seen only once. Input material: PBMCs. The receptors were sampled from a woman aged 18-29 years in good health and CMV-seronegative. Both conserved end residues are part of each CDR3. The order of the fields is J gene, V gene, clone size, D gene, CDR3 protein, CDR3 DNA. The D gene is left open where the match is weak. Not every row has a clone size; where given, it reads once, few, many or a size class.

>TRBJ1-3|TRBV7-2|-|-
CASSLQQGSGNTIYF
TGTGCCAGCAGCTTACAACAGGGCTCCGGAAACACCATATATTTT
>TRBJ1-3|TRBV4-3|once|TRBD1
CASSQDHLGQSGNTIYF
TGCGCCAGCAGCCAAGATCATTTGGGACAGTCTGGAAACACCATATATTTT
>TRBJ2-7|TRBV5-1|-|TRBD2
CASSSRLAGGPSGEQYF
TGCGCCAGCAGCTCCCGACTAGCGGGAGGGCCTAGCGGGGAGCAGTACTTC
>TRBJ2-5|TRBV19|-|TRBD2
CASKETSGIAETQYF
TGTGCCAGTAAGGAGACTAGCGGGATTGCAGAGACCCAGTACTTC
>TRBJ2-7|TRBV5-1|-|TRBD2
CASRVTGRELEQYF
TGCGCCAGCAGGGTCACTGGGCGGGAGCTTGAGCAGTACTTC
>TRBJ2-2|TRBV7-6|-|-
CASSFLLENTGELFF
TGTGCCAGCAGCTTCTTACTAGAGAACACCGGGGAGCTGTTTTTT
>TRBJ2-3|TRBV28|-|TRBD2
CASSFRGRRSDTQYF
TGTGCCAGCAGTTTCCGCGGGAGGAGGTCAGATACGCAGTATTTT
>TRBJ2-5|TRBV7-2|-|TRBD2
CASSWRETQETQYF
TGTGCCAGCAGCTGGCGGGAGACCCAAGAGACCCAGTACTTC
>TRBJ2-7|TRBV6-5|-|TRBD1
CASSSTGSPYEQYF
TGTGCCAGCAGTTCGACAGGGAGTCCCTACGAGCAGTACTTC
>TRBJ1-4|TRBV27|-|TRBD1
CASSTAGTGSEKLFF
TGTGCCAGCAGTACGGCCGGGACAGGGAGTGAAAAACTGTTTTTT
>TRBJ1-2|TRBV11-2|-|-
CASSLAGEAYGYTF
TGTGCCAGCAGCTTAGCGGGAGAAGCCTATGGCTACACCTTC